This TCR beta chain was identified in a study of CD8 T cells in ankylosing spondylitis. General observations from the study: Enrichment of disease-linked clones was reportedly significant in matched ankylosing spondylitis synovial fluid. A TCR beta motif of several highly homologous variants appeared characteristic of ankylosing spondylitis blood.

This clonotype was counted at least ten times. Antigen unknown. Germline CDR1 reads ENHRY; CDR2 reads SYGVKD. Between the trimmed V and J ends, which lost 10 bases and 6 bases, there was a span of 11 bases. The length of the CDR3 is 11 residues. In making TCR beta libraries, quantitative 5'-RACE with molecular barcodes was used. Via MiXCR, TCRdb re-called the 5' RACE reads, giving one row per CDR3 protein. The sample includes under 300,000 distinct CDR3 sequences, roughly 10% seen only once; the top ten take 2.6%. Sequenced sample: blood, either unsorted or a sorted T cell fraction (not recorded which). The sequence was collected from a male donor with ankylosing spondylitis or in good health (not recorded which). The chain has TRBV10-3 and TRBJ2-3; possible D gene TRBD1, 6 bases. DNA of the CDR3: TGTGCCACGACAAGGGGGGATACGCAGTATTTT. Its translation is CATTRGDTQYF.